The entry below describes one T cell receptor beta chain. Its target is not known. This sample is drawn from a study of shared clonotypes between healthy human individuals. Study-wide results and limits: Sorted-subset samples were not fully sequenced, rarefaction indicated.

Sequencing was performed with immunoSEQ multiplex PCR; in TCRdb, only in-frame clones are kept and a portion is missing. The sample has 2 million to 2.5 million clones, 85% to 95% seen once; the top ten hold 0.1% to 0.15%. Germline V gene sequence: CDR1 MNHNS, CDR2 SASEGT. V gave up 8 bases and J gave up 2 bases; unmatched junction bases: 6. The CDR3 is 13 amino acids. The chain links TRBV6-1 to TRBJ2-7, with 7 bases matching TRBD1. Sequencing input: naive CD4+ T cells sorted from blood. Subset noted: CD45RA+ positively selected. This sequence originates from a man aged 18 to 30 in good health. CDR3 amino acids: CASRGTDTYEQYF. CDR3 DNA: TGTGCCAGCCGAGGGACAGACACCTACGAGCAGTACTTC.